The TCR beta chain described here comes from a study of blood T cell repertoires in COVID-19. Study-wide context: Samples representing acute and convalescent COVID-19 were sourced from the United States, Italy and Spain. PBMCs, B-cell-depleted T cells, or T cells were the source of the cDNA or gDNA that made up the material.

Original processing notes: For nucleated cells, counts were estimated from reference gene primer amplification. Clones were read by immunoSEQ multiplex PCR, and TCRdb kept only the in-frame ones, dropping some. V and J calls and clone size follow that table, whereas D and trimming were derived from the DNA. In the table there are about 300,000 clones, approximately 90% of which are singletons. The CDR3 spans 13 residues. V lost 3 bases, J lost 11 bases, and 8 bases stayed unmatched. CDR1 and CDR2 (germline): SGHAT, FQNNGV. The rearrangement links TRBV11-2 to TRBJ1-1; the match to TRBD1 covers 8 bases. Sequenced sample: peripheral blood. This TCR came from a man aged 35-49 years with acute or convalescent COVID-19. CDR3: CASSLFQGQVAFF. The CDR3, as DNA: TGTGCCAGCAGCTTGTTTCAGGGACAGGTGGCTTTCTTT.